The 9 T cell receptor beta chains below all came from one sample that was sequenced in a study of identical twins. TCRdb redid the calling of the 5' RACE reads with MiXCR, one entry per CDR3 protein. This sample yields hundreds of thousands of distinct CDR3 sequences, of which over 9% are seen a single time; under 2% belongs to the top ten. Another study also made use of these data, one on yellow fever vaccine responses in identical twins.

Sequencing was carried out using PBMCs. The receptors come from a woman between 18 and 29 years old in good health.

This clonotype was found many times. V gene TRBV10-3 combines with J gene TRBJ2-1, with D maybe TRBD1 (6 bases). With 4 bases removed from V and 0 bases from J, the gap between germline ends came to 10 bases. This CDR3 has 15 amino acids. Germline V gene lookup returns CDR1 ENHRY and CDR2 SYGVKD. The CDR3 loop reads CAISGGQNSYNEQFF. The CDR3 coding sequence is TGTGCCATCAGTGGGGGACAAAACTCCTACAATGAGCAGTTCTTC.

This rearrangement joins TRBV9 to TRBJ1-2, with a weak D call TRBD1 (6 bases). The CDR3 loop spans 15 amino acids. V was cut by 6 bases and J by 3 bases, with 18 bases left in between. Per the germline V gene, CDR1 is SGDLS and CDR2 is YYNGEE. The CDR3 nucleotides read TGTGCCAGCACCACCGGAGAAGGGGGGTACTATGGCTACACCTTC. It encodes CASTTGEGGYYGYTF.

V gene TRBV7-3 combines with J gene TRBJ2-7, with TRBD2 matching over 9 bases. V shed 11 bases, J shed 3 bases, and the junction held 8 bases outside the gene matches. CDR3 length equals 13 residues. CDR1 and CDR2 (germline): SGHTA, FQGTGA. The CDR3 nucleotides read TGTGCCTCCGCGGCGGGAGGGAGCTACGAGCAGTACTTC. It yields the protein CASAAGGSYEQYF.

This clonotype was counted between two and nine times. This chain uses TRBV7-9 with TRBJ2-3, with D unresolved. CDR1 and CDR2 (germline): SEHNR, FQNEAQ (reference sequence). Trimming removed 5 bases from V and 2 bases from J, with 20 bases in between. This CDR3 has 17 residues. The CDR3 DNA reads as TGTGCCAGCAGCCCCGGCCCTGGACGTATGTTCACAGATACGCAGTATTTT. It is translated as CASSPGPGRMFTDTQYF.

This clonotype was counted between two and nine times. This rearrangement joins TRBV11-1 to TRBJ1-1, with TRBD1 matching 7 bases. The CDR3 loop spans 16 amino acids. V was pared by 4 bases and J by 0 bases, with 8 bases of the junction left unmatched. The germline gives CDR1 SGHAT, CDR2 FQDESV (reference sequence). CDR3 sequence: CASSSGTASLNTEAFF. DNA for the CDR3: TGTGCCAGCAGCTCCGGGACAGCCTCTTTGAACACTGAAGCTTTCTTT.

This chain joins TRBV5-1 and TRBJ1-6; maybe TRBD1 (5 bases). This CDR3 spans 16 amino acids. Germline CDR1 is SGHRS and CDR2 is YFSETQ. V was cut by 0 bases and J by 5 bases, with 12 bases left in between. The CDR3 loop reads CASSLAGDHNNSPLHF. Here the CDR3 DNA reads TGCGCCAGCAGCTTGGCGGGGGACCACAATAATTCACCCCTCCACTTT.

J is TRBJ1-5 and V is TRBV20-1, with D unresolved. V gave up 6 bases and J gave up 4 bases, with 19 bases separating them. Germline values: CDR1 DFQATT, CDR2 SNEGSKA (reference sequence). The CDR3 has 15 residues. The CDR3 DNA follows: TGCAGTGCCATGGGTGTCACCGGGGAAAATCAGCCCCAGCATTTT. It is translated as CSAMGVTGENQPQHF.

The chain has TRBV9 and TRBJ2-1; D ambiguous. Trimming removed 3 bases at V and 9 bases at J, with 19 bases between. The CDR3 consists of 15 residues. CDR1 is SGDLS, CDR2 YYNGEE, per germline. For the CDR3, the DNA is TGTGCCAGCAGCGCCGGTTTGGGGTCGATGGGTGAGCAGTTCTTC. Protein product: CASSAGLGSMGEQFF.

This chain connects TRBV25-1 to TRBJ2-1, with 14 bases that match TRBD2. Germline V gives CDR1 MGHDK, CDR2 SYGVNS. The CDR3 is 20 residues long. The V gene end was trimmed by 5 bases and the J gene end by 0 bases; junction bases not matched to a gene: 12. The CDR3 protein is CASSPLTSGRAGGSYNEQFF. CDR3 in DNA: TGTGCCAGCAGTCCCCTGACTAGCGGGAGGGCCGGGGGCTCCTACAATGAGCAGTTCTTC.